This T cell receptor (beta chain) was sequenced in a study of OX40 agonist ivuxolimab in advanced cancers. With regard to the full study: Ivuxolimab was a fully human IgG2 agonistic monoclonal antibody targeting the costimulatory receptor OX40 (CD134). Intravenous ivuxolimab was administered to patients every 2 weeks at six dose levels: 0.01, 0.1, 0.3, 1.5, 3 and 10 mg/kg. Among the roughly 50 dose-escalation patients, around 20 had hepatocellular carcinoma, some 15 melanoma, 9 renal cell carcinoma and 9 head and neck cancer. A male proportion of 82.7% and a mean age of 60 years, ranging from roughly 23 to 85, were recorded for the dose-escalation cohort. Patients were allowed to have had prior anti-PD-1, anti-PD-L1 or anti-CTLA-4 therapy, and 30% to 50% of the dose-escalation patients had previously received checkpoint inhibitors. Partial responses were achieved by three dose-escalation patients, of whom one had hepatocellular carcinoma and two had cutaneous melanoma. The point of sequencing TCRbeta in the periphery was to test whether ivuxolimab changed TCR sequence diversity and drove clonal T-cell expansion. The paper covers the monotherapy dose-escalation part of the phase I ivuxolimab trial, which included N of about 50 patients. What the authors observed across the whole study: After ivuxolimab, more expanded clones were found on average in CD8+ T cells than in CD4+ T cells. At doses of 0.1 to 3.0 mg/kg, clonal expansion of both CD4+ and CD8+ blood T cells was observed from baseline to week 6. Low levels of normalized T-cell clonal expansion were also seen in some patients who did not respond. The antigen specificity of the peripheral T cells that underwent clonal expansion was not determined. In partial responders in the 0.1-3.0 mg/kg groups, normalized peripheral clonal expansion was found to be among the lowest, especially among CD8+ T cells.

For sequencing of the TCRbeta CDR3 region, genomic DNA was extracted from the sorted cells. The immunoSEQ Assay was used for sequencing of TCRbeta CDR3 regions. TCRdb carries this immuneACCESS record with in-frame sequences only. Its versions omit some clonotypes, under half of them owing to an unresolved V gene in the studies checked, with the rest unexplained. This sample gives fewer than 55,000 clones in total; 75% to 90% of them show up just once. The ten largest make up nearly 0.7% of the sample. The trial excluded patients who had a history of autoimmune disease or were on systemic immunosuppression. Peripheral blood for TCR sequencing was drawn from every dose cohort at baseline, at cycle 4 day 1 and at cycle 7 day 1. The samples were taken from a phase I, first-in-human, multicenter, open-label dose-escalation trial of ivuxolimab. The trial enrolled adults with locally advanced or metastatic head and neck squamous cell, hepatocellular, melanoma or renal cell carcinoma. Before TCR sequencing, CD4+ T cells and CD8+ T cells from peripheral blood were sorted into separate populations.

CDR1 and CDR2 are drawn from the germline V gene (reference sequence): SGHNT, YYREEE. CDR3 length: 12 amino acids, cysteine to phenylalanine. Kept here is only the CDR3 DNA, which spans 36 bases and is read in frame from base 1. V trim: 4 bases; J trim: 7 bases; unmatched bases: 2. As regards this clone: Its binding antigen is unknown. No qualities accompany the bases; no much larger clone lies one base away.

The sequence is built from TRBV5-4 and TRBJ1-1; 9 bases in between match TRBD1. The sequencing here drew on CD4+ or CD8+ T cells sorted from blood, taken in a trial of the OX40 agonist ivuxolimab. This receptor was obtained from an adult with an advanced solid tumor such as melanoma, head and neck, liver or kidney cancer. Here the CDR3 is given as CASSRDRVEAFF. In nucleotides, the sequence is TGTGCCAGCAGCAGGGACAGGGTTGAAGCTTTCTTT.